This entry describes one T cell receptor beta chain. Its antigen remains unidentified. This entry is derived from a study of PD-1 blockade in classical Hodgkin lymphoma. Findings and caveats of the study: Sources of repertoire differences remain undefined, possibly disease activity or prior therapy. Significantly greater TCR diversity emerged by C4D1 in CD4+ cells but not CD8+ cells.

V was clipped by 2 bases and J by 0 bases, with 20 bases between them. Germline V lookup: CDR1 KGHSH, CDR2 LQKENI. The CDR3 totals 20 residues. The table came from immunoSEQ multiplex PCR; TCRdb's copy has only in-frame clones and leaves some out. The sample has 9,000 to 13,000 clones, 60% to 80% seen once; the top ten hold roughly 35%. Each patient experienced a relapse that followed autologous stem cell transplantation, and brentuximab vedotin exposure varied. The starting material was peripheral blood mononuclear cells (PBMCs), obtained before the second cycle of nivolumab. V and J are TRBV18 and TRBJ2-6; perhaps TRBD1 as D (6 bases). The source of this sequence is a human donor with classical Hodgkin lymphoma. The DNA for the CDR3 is TGTGCCAGCTCACCAGCGACAGGTGTAAAATCAAACTCTGGGGCCAACGTCCTGACTTTC. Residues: CASSPATGVKSNSGANVLTF.